This T cell receptor (beta chain) stems from a study of a mutant IDH1 vaccine in newly diagnosed glioma. Overall study findings and caveats: Patients showed vaccine-induced immune responses at a rate of roughly 93%.

The length of the CDR3 is 15 residues. In germline, CDR1 is SGHRS, CDR2 YFSETQ. V was cut by 0 bases and J by 1 base, with 10 bases left in between. As for time point: week 35, safety follow-up. A single vaccine dose contained 300 ug of mutant IDH1 20-mer peptide, and topical imiquimod was used with it. Donors harbored newly found WHO grade 3 or 4 IDH1-mutant, ATRX-lost astrocytomas. As regards this clone: The antigen remains unidentified.

Libraries were prepared by immunoSEQ multiplex PCR; TCRdb keeps only in-frame clonotypes and omits some of them. The sample has tens of thousands of clones; roughly four fifths are singletons. The sequences come from PBMCs, collected from a glioma patient whose treatment included an IDH1 peptide vaccine. V gene TRBV5-1 combines with J gene TRBJ1-1; D possibly corresponds to TRBD1 (5 bases). The clonotype was recovered from a man over 45 with glioma. CDR3 region: CASSLASGKNTEAFF. In nucleotides, the CDR3 is TGCGCCAGCAGCTTGGCCTCAGGGAAGAACACTGAAGCTTTCTTT.